This is a list of T cell receptor beta chains from one sample in a study of regulatory T cells in long-lasting Graves disease. From the multiplex PCR reads, TCRdb called clonotypes with MiXCR, one entry per CDR3 protein. This table has roughly 500,000 distinct CDR3 sequences, approximately 15% appearing once. This sample also belongs to another study, concerning T cells in Graves' hyperthyroidism and ophthalmopathy.

The material was peripheral blood mononuclear cells (PBMCs), obtained at new diagnosis, from a patient treated with antithyroid drugs. Receptor source: a woman between 45 and 65 years old with Graves disease. CDR3s include the opening cysteine and the closing phenylalanine or tryptophan. Fields, in order: V gene, J gene, clone size, D gene, CDR3 DNA, CDR3 protein. A D gene is named only where the DNA matches it firmly. A row's size may be missing; if present it is once, few, many or a size class.

V gene: TRBV24-1
J gene: TRBJ2-3
clone size: many
D gene: NA
CDR3 DNA: TGTGCCACCAGTGATCCGGGGCCCACAGATACGCAGTATTTT
CDR3 protein: CATSDPGPTDTQYF

V gene: TRBV25-1
J gene: TRBJ1-3
clone size: NA
D gene: NA
CDR3 DNA: TGTGCCAGCAGTGAATGGGTAATCTCTGGAAACACCATATATTTT
CDR3 protein: CASSEWVISGNTIYF

V gene: TRBV9
J gene: TRBJ1-5
clone size: many
D gene: NA
CDR3 DNA: TGTGCCAGCAGCGCCACAGGAGACCCCAATCAGCCCCAGCATTTT
CDR3 protein: CASSATGDPNQPQHF

V gene: TRBV27
J gene: TRBJ2-5
clone size: few
D gene: NA
CDR3 DNA: TGTGCCAGCAGACTGGGGGGGCGCGGGGAGACCCAGTACTTC
CDR3 protein: CASRLGGRGETQYF

V gene: TRBV5-5
J gene: TRBJ1-2
clone size: once
D gene: NA
CDR3 DNA: TGCGCCAGCAGCACCTCCTTGGGGACAAAAGATTATGGCTACACCTTC
CDR3 protein: CASSTSLGTKDYGYTF

V gene: TRBV27
J gene: TRBJ1-1
clone size: many
D gene: NA
CDR3 DNA: TGTGCCAGCATCCGGGACACAAGGGGGGACACTGAAGCTTTCTTT
CDR3 protein: CASIRDTRGDTEAFF

V gene: TRBV3-1
J gene: TRBJ2-7
clone size: many
D gene: TRBD2
CDR3 DNA: TGTGCCAGCAGCCGACGAGCGGGAGGTCTCTACGAGCAGTACTTC
CDR3 protein: CASSRRAGGLYEQYF

V gene: TRBV5-1
J gene: TRBJ1-4
clone size: few
D gene: TRBD1
CDR3 DNA: TGCGCCAGCAGCTGGACAGGATTAGGGGAAAAACTGTTTTTT
CDR3 protein: CASSWTGLGEKLFF

V gene: TRBV5-1
J gene: TRBJ2-5
clone size: NA
D gene: NA
CDR3 DNA: TGCGCCAGCAGCCATACGACAGGGAGGGAGACCCAGTACTTC
CDR3 protein: CASSHTTGRETQYF

V gene: TRBV10-3
J gene: TRBJ1-2
clone size: many
D gene: NA
CDR3 DNA: TGTGCCATCAGAGACAGGATCTATGGCTACACCTTC
CDR3 protein: CAIRDRIYGYTF

V gene: TRBV18
J gene: TRBJ1-1
clone size: few
D gene: TRBD1
CDR3 DNA: TGTGCCAGCTCACCCCAGGGACAGGGTCACAGGAACACTGAAGCTTTCTTT
CDR3 protein: CASSPQGQGHRNTEAFF

V gene: TRBV14
J gene: TRBJ1-4
clone size: NA
D gene: TRBD1
CDR3 DNA: TGTGCCAGCAGCCAAGTAAGGGGGCAAGTTGAAAAACTGTTTTTT
CDR3 protein: CASSQVRGQVEKLFF

V gene: TRBV2
J gene: TRBJ1-5
clone size: NA
D gene: NA
CDR3 DNA: TGTGCCAGCAACAGAGAAGGCAATCAGCCCCAGCATTTT
CDR3 protein: CASNREGNQPQHF

V gene: TRBV5-1
J gene: TRBJ1-4
clone size: NA
D gene: NA
CDR3 DNA: TGCGCCAGCAGCCCGCTTGGCGGCAGGGTTAATGAAAAACTGTTTTTT
CDR3 protein: CASSPLGGRVNEKLFF

V gene: TRBV7-8
J gene: TRBJ2-5
clone size: many
D gene: NA
CDR3 DNA: TGTGCCAGCAGCTTAATGCAGGGTCAAGAGACCCAGTACTTC
CDR3 protein: CASSLMQGQETQYF

V gene: TRBV10-3
J gene: TRBJ2-1
clone size: few
D gene: TRBD2
CDR3 DNA: TGTGCCATCAGTGATCCCGGACTAGTCGGACCAGAGCAGTTCTTC
CDR3 protein: CAISDPGLVGPEQFF